The next 29 T cell receptor beta chains were all read from a single sample in a study of CD8 T cells in Susac syndrome. Random-hexamer reverse transcription was applied to about 0.5 to 1 ug RNA. TCRdb re-called the immunoSEQ multiplex PCR reads with MiXCR, one entry per CDR3 protein. This sample has more than 70,000 distinct CDR3 sequences; about 91% occur once, and the top ten carry about 0.47%. The sample was CD8+ T cells from PBMCs. The receptors come from a human donor with multiple sclerosis.

The chain combines TRBV29-1 with TRBJ1-2; the match to TRBD1 covers 9 bases. V lost 6 bases to trimming and J lost 5 bases; unmatched junction nucleotides: 10. The length of the CDR3 is 14 residues. Germline V lookup: CDR1 SQVTM, CDR2 ANQGSEA. The CDR3 reads CSVERTGVSYGYTF. Here the CDR3 DNA reads TGCAGCGTCGAACGGACAGGGGTGTCGTATGGCTACACCTTC.

The CDR3 loop reads CASSLQETQYF. CDR3 nucleotide sequence: TGCGCCAGCAGCCTGCAAGAGACCCAGTACTTC. The V gene is TRBV5-1, the J gene TRBJ2-5; D gene ambiguous. Trimming took off 4 bases at V and 2 bases at J, with 3 bases between the two ends. There are 11 residues in the CDR3. Germline loops: CDR1 SGHRS, CDR2 YFSETQ.

The chain links TRBV28 to TRBJ2-1; the match to TRBD2 covers 7 bases. V lost 1 base and J lost 2; bases outside the gene matches: 11. Germline V gives CDR1 MDHEN, CDR2 SYDVKM. The CDR3 is 18 residues long. CDR3 in amino acids: CASSLSSRGVAPYNEQFF. The DNA of the CDR3 is TGTGCCAGCAGTTTATCGTCCCGGGGGGTGGCCCCCTACAATGAGCAGTTCTTC.

The chain uses TRBV5-6 and TRBJ2-7; no definite D call. Germline CDR1 and CDR2: SGHDT and YYEEEE. The CDR3 is 14 residues long. V lost 1 base, J lost 0 bases, and 8 bases lay in between. The CDR3 reads CASSLLLSSYEQYF. CDR3 DNA sequence: TGTGCCAGCAGCTTGCTCCTATCCTCCTACGAGCAGTACTTC.

V gene TRBV5-6 combines with J gene TRBJ2-1, with 13 nucleotides matching TRBD2. Trimming at V came to 4 bases and at J to 7 bases, leaving 5 bases not matched to a gene. CDR3 length: 15 residues. Germline loops: CDR1 SGHDT, CDR2 YYEEEE. CDR3 bases: TGTGCCAGCAGCACACTAGCGGGAGGGCCAAATGAGCAGTTCTTC. Its protein product is CASSTLAGGPNEQFF.

CDR3 in DNA: TGCAGTGCTAGAGGGTGGGACAGGGATAGCAATCAGCCCCAGCATTTT. This codes for CSARGWDRDSNQPQHF. The chain joins TRBV20-1 to TRBJ1-5; 9 bases map to TRBD1. The V gene end was trimmed by 1 base and the J gene end by 0 bases; junction bases not matched to a gene: 4. The CDR3 is 16 amino acids. Germline CDR1 and CDR2: DFQATT and SNEGSKA (reference sequence).

J is TRBJ2-3 and V is TRBV10-3, with 11 bases fitting TRBD2. The germline V gene encodes CDR1 ENHRY and CDR2 SYGVKD. V was clipped by 2 bases and J by 2 bases; unmatched bases: 6. The CDR3 has 17 amino acids. The CDR3 here is CAISETGTSGYTDTQYF. CDR3 sequence (DNA): TGTGCCATCAGTGAGACCGGGACTAGCGGTTACACAGATACGCAGTATTTT.

This chain joins TRBV6-4 and TRBJ2-7, with D perhaps TRBD2 (5 bases). The germline V gene encodes CDR1 MRHNA and CDR2 SNTAGT. The CDR3 sequence is 18 residues long. V lost 7 bases and J lost 0, with 25 bases in between. The CDR3 DNA sequence: TGTGCCAGCACGAACCATTCCAACGGGGTCGTGCCCTCCTACGAGCAGTACTTC. Encoded protein: CASTNHSNGVVPSYEQYF.

The chain links TRBV13 to TRBJ1-1; tentative D call: TRBD1 (5 bases). CDR1 and CDR2 (germline): PRHDT, FYEKMQ (reference sequence). The length of the CDR3 is 15 residues. V was trimmed by 5 bases and J by 1 base, leaving 14 bases between them. The CDR3: CASSVSGISNTEAFF. In DNA form, the CDR3 reads TGTGCCAGCAGCGTATCAGGGATTTCGAACACTGAAGCTTTCTTT. Filled out from reference TRBV13 and TRBJ1-1, the complete variable domain reads AAGVIQSPRHLIKEKRETATLKCYPIPRHDTVYWYQQGPGQDPQFLISFYEKMQSDKGSIPDRFSAQQFSDYHSELNMSSLELGDSALYFCASSVSGISNTEAFFGQGTRLTVV.

The J gene is TRBJ1-2, the V gene TRBV15; 8 bases fit TRBD1. Germline V gene data show CDR1 as LNHNV and CDR2 as YYDKDF (reference sequence). Trimming at V came to 8 bases and at J to 3 bases, leaving 8 bases not matched to a gene. The CDR3 totals 14 residues. In nucleotides, the CDR3 is TGTGCCACCTCAAGCAGGGGGCAAGACTATGGCTACACCTTC. Amino acids: CATSSRGQDYGYTF.

The chain couples TRBV11-2 to TRBJ1-5, with TRBD1 matching 10 bases. V was clipped by 1 base and J by 5 bases; unmatched bases: 8. The CDR3 is 17 amino acids. Germline loops: CDR1 SGHAT, CDR2 FQNNGV. The CDR3: CASSLVGGTGVHQPQHF. The CDR3, as DNA: TGTGCCAGCAGCTTAGTCGGTGGGACAGGGGTACATCAGCCCCAGCATTTT.

This rearrangement joins TRBV9 to TRBJ1-4, with a weak D call TRBD1 (6 bases). The CDR3 spans 16 residues. V lost 3 bases to trimming and J lost 0 bases, with 12 bases between them. The germline gives CDR1 SGDLS, CDR2 YYNGEE. CDR3 bases: TGTGCCAGCAGCGACGAGGGGGTAACAACTAATGAAAAACTGTTTTTT. Translated, it gives CASSDEGVTTNEKLFF.

The rearrangement links TRBV19 to TRBJ1-1, with D uncertain. Trimming shortened V by 4 bases and J by 4 bases, and 13 bases separated the two germline ends. The CDR3 spans 14 residues. CDR1 LNHDA and CDR2 SQIVND come from the germline V gene (reference sequence). The CDR3 loop reads CASSTFPGSTEAFF. The DNA of the CDR3 is TGTGCCAGTAGTACATTCCCGGGGAGCACTGAAGCTTTCTTT.

Comments on this clonotype: Sequence at one end of the junction differs from germline and may be a read error. The chain carries TRBV4-1 and TRBJ2-1, with unresolved D. Germline V gene sequence: CDR1 MGHRA, CDR2 YSYEKL. This CDR3 has 15 amino acids. CDR3 bases: TGCGCCAGCAGCCAACGAAGCGTAACCTACGATGAGCAGTTCTTC. Translated, it gives CASSQRSVTYDEQFF.

This chain connects TRBV5-1 to TRBJ2-7; no clear D. Deletions cut 3 bases from V and 3 bases from J, with 10 bases between. Germline V gene sequence: CDR1 SGHRS, CDR2 YFSETQ. The CDR3 has 13 residues. CDR3 loop: CASSSPYHYEQYF. Written as DNA, the CDR3 is TGCGCCAGCAGCTCCCCCTATCACTACGAGCAGTACTTC. Supplemented by reference TRBV5-1 and TRBJ2-7, the full variable domain reads KAGVTQTPRYLIKTRGQQVTLSCSPISGHRSVSWYQQTPGQGLQFLFEYFSETQRNKGNFPGRFSGRQFSNSRSEMNVSTLELGDSALYLCASSSPYHYEQYFGPGTRLTVT.

Only one count was recorded for this clonotype. The gene calls are TRBV9 and TRBJ1-4, with D uncertain. V was clipped by 0 bases and J by 5 bases, with 8 bases between them. The CDR3 is made up of 14 amino acids. Germline-derived CDR1 and CDR2 are SGDLS and YYNGEE. The CDR3 loop reads CASSVDPGNEKLFF. CDR3 coding DNA: TGTGCCAGCAGCGTAGATCCCGGAAATGAAAAACTGTTTTTT. Complete variable domain (other parts from reference TRBV9 and TRBJ1-4): DSGVTQTPKHLITATGQRVTLRCSPRSGDLSVYWYQQSLDQGLQFLIQYYNGEERAKGNILERFSAQQFPDLHSELNLSSLELGDSALYFCASSVDPGNEKLFFGSGTQLSVL.

Of note for this clonotype: One junction end disagrees with the germline gene, perhaps due to a read error. The chain links TRBV7-7 to TRBJ2-5; tentative D call: TRBD1 (6 bases). Germline CDR1 SSHAT, CDR2 FNYEAQ (reference sequence). This CDR3 contains 16 residues. The CDR3 protein is CASSSKTGSIQETQYF. The CDR3 DNA reads TGTGCTAGCAGCTCGAAAACAGGGTCCATACAAGAGACCCAGTACTTC.

The CDR3 nucleotides read TGTGCCAGCAGCTTAGAGAGGGTCTTACAGAACACCGGGGAGCTGTTTTTT. Residues: CASSLERVLQNTGELFF. This rearrangement joins TRBV7-8 to TRBJ2-2; D might be TRBD2 (5 bases). CDR1 is SGHVS and CDR2 is FQNEAQ in the germline V gene. The CDR3 covers 17 residues. V was pared by 1 base and J by 1 base, with 13 bases between. Combining the CDR3 with reference TRBV7-8 and TRBJ2-2 gives the whole variable domain GAGVSQSPRYKVAKRGQDVALRCDPISGHVSLFWYQQALGQGPEFLTYFQNEAQLDKSGLPSDRFFAERPEGSVSTLKIQRTQQEDSAVYLCASSLERVLQNTGELFFGEGSRLTVL.

The chain carries TRBV30 and TRBJ1-1; 11 nucleotides agree with TRBD1. Germline CDR1 GTSNPN, CDR2 SVGIG (reference sequence). The CDR3 length is 14 residues. Unmatched junction bases numbered 4, after V lost 1 base and J lost 6 bases. The CDR3 coding sequence is TGTGCCTGGAGTGAGGGACAGGGGGGACCTGAAGCTTTCTTT. Protein: CAWSEGQGGPEAFF. Variable domain in full (rest from reference TRBV30 and TRBJ1-1): SQTIHQWPATLVQPVGSPLSLECTVEGTSNPNLYWYRQAAGRGLQLLFYSVGIGQISSEVPQNLSASRPQDRQFILSSKKLLLSDSGFYLCAWSEGQGGPEAFFGQGTRLTVV.

This chain connects TRBV12-3 or TRBV12-4 to TRBJ1-3; D is unresolved. This CDR3 region has 13 residues. V lost 6 bases and J 0 bases, leaving 6 bases between the germline ends. The CDR3 sequence: CASRGFSGNTIYF. The CDR3 coding sequence is TGTGCCAGCAGAGGATTCTCTGGAAACACCATATATTTT.

The chain employs TRBV4-2 and TRBJ2-7, with D possibly TRBD2 on 6 matching bases. The germline CDR1 and CDR2 sequences are LGHNA and YNFKEQ. Trimming pared 3 bases from V and 3 bases from J, leaving 12 bases between. CDR3 length equals 14 residues. DNA for the CDR3: TGTGCCAGCAGCCAGGGGGGTGATAACTACGAGCAGTACTTC. This gives the protein CASSQGGDNYEQYF.

The CDR3 sequence: CASSRDWTSGGYTGELFF. CDR3 DNA: TGTGCCAGCAGCCGCGACTGGACTAGCGGGGGCTACACCGGGGAGCTGTTTTTT. V usage is TRBV3-1 and J usage is TRBJ2-2, with 13 bases identical to TRBD2. The CDR3 contains 18 residues. Germline loops: CDR1 LGHDT, CDR2 YNNKEL (reference sequence). After removal of 4 bases from V and 3 bases from J, the junction contained 8 bases not matched to a gene.

The CDR3 DNA sequence: TGTGCCAGCAGCTTAGCGAAGCTAATGAACACTGAAGCTTTCTTT. It specifies CASSLAKLMNTEAFF. This chain uses TRBV7-8 with TRBJ1-1, with unresolved D. The CDR3 extends over 15 amino acids. V dropped 0 bases and J dropped 0 bases, with 8 bases sitting between them. CDR1 is SGHVS and CDR2 is FQNEAQ in the germline V gene.

V gene TRBV20-1 combines with J gene TRBJ2-3, with 7 positions matching TRBD2. Germline-derived CDR1 and CDR2 are DFQATT and SNEGSKA (reference sequence). This CDR3 has 17 residues. Trimming took 0 bases from V and 1 from J; bases not matched to a gene: 10. CDR3 residues: CSARDLGGGPGTDTQYF. CDR3 DNA sequence: TGCAGTGCTAGAGATCTCGGGGGAGGGCCCGGCACAGATACGCAGTATTTT.

Concerning this clonotype: Its ends do not fully match the called genes, so a read error is possible. The chain employs TRBV9 and TRBJ2-5; 10 bases fit TRBD2. The CDR3 has 16 residues. Per germline, CDR1 SGDLS and CDR2 YYNGEE. The DNA of the CDR3 is TGTGCCAGCAGCGTAACGCTAGCGGGAGTCCAAGAGGCCCAGTACTTC. Its translation: CASSVTLAGVQEAQYF.

The V and J genes are TRBV10-1 and TRBJ2-3, with D unresolved. Germline CDR1 WNHNN, CDR2 SYGVQD (reference sequence). The CDR3 is made up of 11 amino acids. Trimming stripped 4 bases from V and 8 bases from J, with 7 bases between. This chain's CDR3 is CASSAPRTQYF. CDR3 in DNA: TGCGCCAGCAGTGCTCCGCGTACGCAGTATTTT.

The DNA of the CDR3 is TGTGCCAGCAGTTTCGGGCTAGCGGGGTTAGAGACCCAGTACTTC. This encodes CASSFGLAGLETQYF. This chain uses TRBV27 with TRBJ2-5, with TRBD2 matching over 9 bases. The CDR3 covers 15 residues. Per germline, CDR1 MNHEY and CDR2 SMNVEV (reference sequence). J was trimmed by 4 bases and V by 3 bases; bases with no gene match: 6.

The table lists this clonotype with a count of one. The V gene is TRBV29-1, the J gene TRBJ2-7; the D gene is possibly TRBD2 (7 bases). The length of the CDR3 is 15 residues. CDR1 and CDR2 (germline): SQVTM, ANQGSEA. The V and J ends lost 2 bases and 0 bases respectively, with 14 bases between them. The CDR3 protein is CSVETGGDSSYEQYF. The DNA of the CDR3 is TGCAGCGTTGAAACGGGGGGCGATAGCTCCTACGAGCAGTACTTC.

V and J are TRBV25-1 and TRBJ1-3; no definite D call. This CDR3 has 14 amino acids. Trimming took off 0 bases at V and 8 bases at J, with 11 bases between the two ends. Germline V CDR1 and CDR2: MGHDK, SYGVNS. The CDR3 coding sequence is TGTGCCAGCAGTGAATATTCGCGTCGGGACACCATATATTTT. Protein: CASSEYSRRDTIYF.